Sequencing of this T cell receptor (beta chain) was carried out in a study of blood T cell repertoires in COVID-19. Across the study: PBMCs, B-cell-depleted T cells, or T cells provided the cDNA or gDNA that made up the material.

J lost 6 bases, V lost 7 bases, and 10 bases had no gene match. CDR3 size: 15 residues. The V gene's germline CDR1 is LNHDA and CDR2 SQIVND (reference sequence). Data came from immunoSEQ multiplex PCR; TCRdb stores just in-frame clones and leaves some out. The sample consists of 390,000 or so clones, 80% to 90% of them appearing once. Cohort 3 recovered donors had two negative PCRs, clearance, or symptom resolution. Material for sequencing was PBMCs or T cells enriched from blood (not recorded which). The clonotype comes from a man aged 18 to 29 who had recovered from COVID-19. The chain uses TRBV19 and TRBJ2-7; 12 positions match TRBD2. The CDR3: CASKSASGRAGEQYF. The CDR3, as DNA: TGTGCCAGTAAATCCGCTAGCGGGAGGGCCGGCGAGCAGTACTTC.